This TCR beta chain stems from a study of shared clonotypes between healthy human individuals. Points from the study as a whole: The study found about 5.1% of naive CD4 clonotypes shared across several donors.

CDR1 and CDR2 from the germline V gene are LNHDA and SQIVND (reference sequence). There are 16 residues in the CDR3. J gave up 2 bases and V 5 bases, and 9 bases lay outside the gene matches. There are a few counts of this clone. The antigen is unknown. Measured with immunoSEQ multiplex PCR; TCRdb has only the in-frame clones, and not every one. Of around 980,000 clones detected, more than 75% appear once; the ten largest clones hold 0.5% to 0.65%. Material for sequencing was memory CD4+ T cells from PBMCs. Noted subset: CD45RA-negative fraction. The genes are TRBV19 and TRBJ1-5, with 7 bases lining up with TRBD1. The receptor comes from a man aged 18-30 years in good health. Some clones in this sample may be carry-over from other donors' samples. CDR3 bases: TGTGCCAGTAGTTCCCGACAGGGATCGGGCAATCAGCCCCAGCATTTT. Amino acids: CASSSRQGSGNQPQHF.